A single sample gave rise to the 28 T cell receptor beta chains below, sequenced in a study of CD8 T cells in ankylosing spondylitis. A single record per CDR3 protein comes from TCRdb applying MiXCR to the 5' RACE reads. The data contain about 200,000 distinct CDR3 sequences, about 26% of them singletons. What was sequenced was blood, either unsorted or a sorted T cell fraction (not recorded which). These TCRs come from a male donor with ankylosing spondylitis or in good health (not recorded which).

This clonotype appeared many times. The chain recombines TRBV18 with TRBJ2-1; D ambiguous. CDR3 length: 13 amino acids. Germline-derived CDR1 and CDR2 are KGHSH and LQKENI. The ends were cut back, 10 bases at V and 5 bases at J, with 15 bases in the middle. The CDR3, as DNA: TGTGCCACCCTACCCGGGCTGAACAATGAGCAGTTCTTC. The encoded protein is CATLPGLNNEQFF.

This clonotype was counted at least ten times. This chain links TRBV5-1 with TRBJ1-2, with 7 positions matching TRBD1. Germline CDR1 is SGHRS and CDR2 is YFSETQ. Germline trimming cut 3 bases from V and 3 bases from J; bases unmatched to any gene: 5. This CDR3 is built from 14 residues. CDR3 bases: TGCGCCAGCAGCTCAACAGGGGCGCACTATGGCTACACCTTC. This translates into CASSSTGAHYGYTF. Filled out from reference TRBV5-1 and TRBJ1-2, the complete variable domain reads KAGVTQTPRYLIKTRGQQVTLSCSPISGHRSVSWYQQTPGQGLQFLFEYFSETQRNKGNFPGRFSGRQFSNSRSEMNVSTLELGDSALYLCASSSTGAHYGYTFGSGTRLTVV.

There are many counts of this clonotype. The J gene is TRBJ2-1, the V gene TRBV12-3 or TRBV12-4; 8 bases are shared with TRBD2. CDR3 length: 14 residues. Germline trimming cut 3 bases from V and 8 bases from J; bases unmatched to any gene: 6. The CDR3 nucleotides are TGTGCCAGCAGTTTTGGGACTAGTCGCGATGAGCAGTTCTTC. It specifies CASSFGTSRDEQFF.

The chain joins TRBV29-1 to TRBJ2-1, with a tentative D call TRBD1 (6 bases). The ends were cut back, 3 bases at V and 0 bases at J, with 12 bases in the middle. CDR3 length equals 15 residues. Germline-derived CDR1 and CDR2 are SQVTM and ANQGSEA. CDR3 sequence: CSVEAGAVSYNEQFF. CDR3 in DNA: TGCAGCGTTGAGGCAGGGGCAGTCTCCTACAATGAGCAGTTCTTC.

The sample holds many counts of this clonotype. The chain is built from TRBV7-8 and TRBJ2-7; unclear D gene. The CDR3 has 13 amino acids. Germline values: CDR1 SGHVS, CDR2 FQNEAQ. The V end was cut by 5 bases, the J end by 4 bases, with 12 bases between. CDR3: CASSPTSRYEQYF. The DNA for the CDR3 is TGTGCCAGCAGCCCCACCAGCCGTTACGAGCAGTACTTC.

The chain employs TRBV6-5 and TRBJ2-7, with TRBD2 as a possible D gene (6 bases). With 4 bases removed from V and 3 bases from J, the gap between germline ends came to 19 bases. The CDR3 has 16 residues. Germline values: CDR1 MNHEY, CDR2 SVGAGI. The CDR3 sequence is CASSSPSGGAIYEQYF. In DNA, the CDR3 is TGTGCCAGCAGTTCCCCCTCGGGCGGGGCCATCTACGAGCAGTACTTC.

This clonotype was detected ten times or more. The V call is TRBV12-3 or TRBV12-4, the J call TRBJ2-7; TRBD2 aligns across 8 bases. V shed 2 bases and J 1 base; nucleotides not matched to a gene: 4. The CDR3 is 15 amino acids. This chain's CDR3 is CASSLSGSLSYEQYF. As DNA, the CDR3 is TGTGCCAGCAGTTTAAGCGGGAGCCTATCCTACGAGCAGTACTTC.

This clonotype occurred a few times. The chain uses TRBV29-1 and TRBJ1-1; D is unresolved. Trimming removed 2 bases at V and 11 bases at J, with 15 bases between. This CDR3 is built from 12 residues. Looked up from germline, CDR1 is SQVTM and CDR2 is ANQGSEA. The CDR3 region is CSVEIGGLMAFF. The CDR3 DNA reads TGCAGCGTTGAAATCGGAGGGCTGATGGCTTTCTTT. Using reference TRBV29-1 and TRBJ1-1 for the parts outside the CDR3, the full variable domain is SAVISQKPSRDICQRGTSLTIQCQVDSQVTMMFWYRQQPGQSLTLIATANQGSEATYESGFVIDKFPISRPNLTFSTLTVSNMSPEDSSIYLCSVEIGGLMAFFGQGTRLTVV.

This clonotype showed up many times. The genes are TRBV4-1 and TRBJ1-4; 7 bases fit TRBD1. V was pared by 0 bases and J by 0 bases, with 7 bases of the junction left unmatched. Germline assignment: CDR1 MGHRA and CDR2 YSYEKL. The CDR3 spans 18 residues. The CDR3 DNA follows: TGCGCCAGCAGCCAAGATGAGGGGACAGCGACAACTAATGAAAAACTGTTTTTT. It encodes CASSQDEGTATTNEKLFF.

This clonotype was picked up a small number of times. This rearrangement joins TRBV20-1 to TRBJ2-7; D possibly corresponds to TRBD2 (6 bases). The CDR3 is 13 amino acids. Trimming cost V 5 bases and J 3 bases, with 14 bases left between them. Germline V lookup: CDR1 DFQATT, CDR2 SNEGSKA (reference sequence). The CDR3 loop is CSAPAGSHYEQYF. In DNA, the CDR3 is TGCAGTGCTCCGGCGGGATCCCACTACGAGCAGTACTTC.

The chain recombines TRBV6-4 with TRBJ2-3; 7 bases agree with TRBD1. There are 14 residues in the CDR3. Germline assignment: CDR1 MRHNA and CDR2 SNTAGT. The J segment lost 4 bases and the V segment lost 6 bases, leaving 7 bases of the junction unmatched. CDR3 bases: TGTGCCAGCAGCCTCGACAGGGTTCCAGATACGCAGTATTTT. It is translated as CASSLDRVPDTQYF.

This clonotype appeared many times. The V gene is TRBV20-1, the J gene TRBJ1-4; 7 positions agree with TRBD1. CDR3 length: 16 residues. Germline V gene data show CDR1 as DFQATT and CDR2 as SNEGSKA (reference sequence). The V segment lost 6 bases and the J segment 0 bases; nucleotides outside the gene matches: 10. CDR3 sequence (DNA): TGCAGTGCATCTGGACAGGACGGGGCAACTAATGAAAAACTGTTTTTT. Its translation: CSASGQDGATNEKLFF.

This clonotype has a handful of counts. V is TRBV20-1 and J is TRBJ2-1, with TRBD2 matching 9 bases. The CDR3 spans 17 residues. With 3 bases clipped from V and 2 bases from J, the junction kept 11 bases outside the gene matches. Looked up from germline, CDR1 is DFQATT and CDR2 is SNEGSKA (reference sequence). CDR3 DNA sequence: TGCAGTGCTAGGCCACCGGAGAGCGGGAGGACCTACAATGAGCAGTTCTTC. This sequence encodes CSARPPESGRTYNEQFF.

The chain is built from TRBV5-4 and TRBJ1-4; D is unresolved. V was cut by 4 bases and J by 8 bases, with 9 bases left in between. The CDR3 is 12 residues long. CDR1 and CDR2 (germline): SGHNT, YYREEE (reference sequence). Here the CDR3 DNA reads TGTGCCAGCAGCACCGACTCGGAAAAACTGTTTTTT. It yields the protein CASSTDSEKLFF.

In this sample, this clonotype turned up many times. The chain employs TRBV12-3 or TRBV12-4 and TRBJ2-1; D remains ambiguous. The CDR3 contains 13 residues. V was pared by 4 bases and J by 7 bases, with 11 bases between. DNA for the CDR3: TGTGCCAGCAGTTCCCCTCTCCAGAATGAGCAGTTCTTC. Its translation is CASSSPLQNEQFF.

This clonotype appeared many times. Written as DNA, the CDR3 is TGTGCCAGCAGCACCGGGACAGGGAACACAGATACGCAGTATTTT. Protein product: CASSTGTGNTDTQYF. The V gene is TRBV5-5, the J gene TRBJ2-3; 9 nucleotides align to TRBD1. This CDR3 has 15 amino acids. CDR1 and CDR2 (germline): SGHKS, YYEKEE (reference sequence). The V segment lost 4 bases and the J segment 2 bases; nucleotides outside the gene matches: 5.

The chain joins TRBV12-3 or TRBV12-4 to TRBJ2-1; tentatively, D is TRBD1 (7 bases). The CDR3 runs to 13 residues. V was trimmed by 8 bases and J by 7 bases, leaving 15 bases between them. The CDR3 DNA sequence: TGTGCCAGCCCGCCCCCAGGGGGGAATGAGCAGTTCTTC. It is translated as CASPPPGGNEQFF.

V and J are TRBV20-1 and TRBJ2-7, with D maybe TRBD2 (6 bases). Trimming removed 3 bases at V and 4 bases at J, with 13 bases between. The CDR3 is 13 residues long. The V gene's germline CDR1 is DFQATT and CDR2 SNEGSKA (reference sequence). The CDR3 region is CSARGGVVYEQYF. CDR3 DNA sequence: TGCAGTGCTAGGGGGGGAGTCGTTTACGAGCAGTACTTC.

This clonotype was seen repeatedly, ten times or more. The gene calls are TRBV18 and TRBJ2-5; D is perhaps TRBD2 (6 bases). Per germline, CDR1 KGHSH and CDR2 LQKENI. CDR3 length equals 13 residues. V gave up 6 bases and J gave up 0 bases, with 8 bases separating them. The CDR3 nucleotides read TGTGCCAGCTCGCGGGACCACCAAGAGACCCAGTACTTC. Its protein product is CASSRDHQETQYF.

Ten or more counts support this clonotype. The chain has TRBV10-3 and TRBJ2-7; D remains ambiguous. The CDR3 loop spans 14 amino acids. Trimming took off 5 bases at V and 2 bases at J, with 13 bases between the two ends. Germline CDR1 ENHRY, CDR2 SYGVKD. The CDR3 region is CAISKSYYPYEQYF. CDR3 bases: TGTGCCATCAGTAAATCCTACTACCCCTACGAGCAGTACTTC.

There are many counts of this clonotype. This chain connects TRBV5-1 to TRBJ2-1; D remains unclear. The CDR3 extends over 13 amino acids. Trimming cost V 0 bases and J 7 bases, with 8 bases left between them. Germline V gene lookup returns CDR1 SGHRS and CDR2 YFSETQ. The CDR3 spells CASSLASRNEQFF. CDR3 DNA sequence: TGCGCCAGCAGCTTGGCCAGCAGGAATGAGCAGTTCTTC.

This clonotype was observed many times. The J gene is TRBJ2-1, the V gene TRBV20-1, with D perhaps TRBD2 (6 bases). The V end was cut by 1 base, the J end by 7 bases, with 14 bases between. The CDR3 covers 14 residues. CDR1 is DFQATT and CDR2 is SNEGSKA in the germline V gene (reference sequence). The CDR3 nucleotides read TGCAGTGCTAGAGGACTAGTAGGAGGGAATGAGCAGTTCTTC. Translation gives CSARGLVGGNEQFF.

The CDR3 protein is CASSEAFGGAYGYTF. The CDR3, as DNA: TGTGCCAGCAGTGAAGCATTTGGGGGTGCCTATGGCTACACCTTC. The chain combines TRBV6-1 with TRBJ1-2; D may be TRBD1 (5 bases). The CDR3 length is 15 residues. Germline V gene data show CDR1 as MNHNS and CDR2 as SASEGT. The V end was cut by 0 bases, the J end by 4 bases, with 12 bases between.

There are many counts of this clonotype. This rearrangement joins TRBV4-1 to TRBJ2-7, with TRBD2 matching 7 bases. The junction had 5 bases not matched to a gene; V was cut back by 1 base and J by 2 bases. Germline V gene lookup returns CDR1 MGHRA and CDR2 YSYEKL. This CDR3 region has 15 residues. The CDR3 here is CASSQVFGGAYEQYF. CDR3 in DNA: TGCGCCAGCAGCCAAGTCTTTGGGGGGGCCTACGAGCAGTACTTC.

The rearrangement joins TRBV12-3 or TRBV12-4 to TRBJ2-1; 11 nucleotides align to TRBD2. With 3 bases clipped from V and 9 bases from J, the junction kept 7 bases outside the gene matches. This CDR3 is built from 15 residues. CDR3 region: CASSLVWLAGGEQFF. CDR3 nucleotides: TGTGCCAGCAGTTTGGTGTGGCTAGCGGGAGGTGAGCAGTTCTTC.

The genes are TRBV24-1 and TRBJ2-3; 7 bases agree with TRBD1. Trimming cost V 4 bases and J 1 base; bases outside gene matches: 13. Germline lookup yields CDR1 KGHDR and CDR2 SFDVKD. The CDR3 runs 18 residues. CDR3 amino acids: CATSEPDRVQCCTDTQYF. CDR3 in DNA: TGTGCCACCAGTGAACCCGACAGGGTGCAATGTTGCACAGATACGCAGTATTTT.

This clonotype was counted ten times or more. The chain carries TRBV27 and TRBJ1-5, with 7 bases lining up with TRBD1. The CDR3 has 17 residues. The trim removed 2 bases at V and 4 bases at J, leaving 11 bases unmatched. CDR1 is MNHEY and CDR2 is SMNVEV in the germline V gene (reference sequence). The CDR3 DNA is TGTGCCAGCAGTTTAGAGGGGGGGACAGCCTTAAATCAGCCCCAGCATTTT. Its translation is CASSLEGGTALNQPQHF.

This clonotype was counted many times. The V call is TRBV4-2, the J call TRBJ1-5, with D perhaps TRBD1 (5 bases). This CDR3 is 18 amino acids long. CDR1 LGHNA and CDR2 YNFKEQ come from the germline V gene. Between the trimmed V and J ends, which lost 4 bases and 0 bases, there was a span of 19 bases. CDR3 sequence reads: CASSLSSGGRGSNQPQHF. The CDR3 DNA is TGTGCCAGCAGCCTATCGTCTGGGGGGAGGGGTAGCAATCAGCCCCAGCATTTT.